These 14 T cell receptor beta chains came from one sample sequenced in a study of T cells in Graves' hyperthyroidism and ophthalmopathy. Amplified TCR beta CDR3 regions derived from RNA transcripts. The TCR CDR3 first-round RT-PCR relied on the HTBI primer set. In TCRdb, the multiplex PCR reads were re-called with MiXCR into one record per CDR3 protein. This sample has fewer than 700,000 distinct CDR3 sequences, with about 16% found just once. Material for sequencing was blood. The receptors originated from a woman in her 30s with Graves' hyperthyroidism.

This clonotype appeared a few times. CDR3 nucleotides: TGTGCCAGCAGTTACGGGGGGCCCCGGGGGGACTACGAGCAGTACTTC. It is translated as CASSYGGPRGDYEQYF. V is TRBV6-6 and J is TRBJ2-7; maybe TRBD2 (7 bases). Trimming removed 2 bases at V and 3 bases at J, with 17 bases between. The CDR3 consists of 16 residues. Germline loops: CDR1 MNHNY, CDR2 SVGAGI (reference sequence).

The chain uses TRBV5-5 and TRBJ1-1; D unclear. This CDR3 spans 14 amino acids. Per germline, CDR1 SGHKS and CDR2 YYEKEE (reference sequence). The ends were cut back, 1 base at V and 0 bases at J, with 7 bases in the middle. This chain's CDR3 is CASSLLRMNTEAFF. CDR3 sequence (DNA): TGTGCCAGCAGCTTGCTACGGATGAACACTGAAGCTTTCTTT.

The rearrangement uses TRBV9 and TRBJ1-1; D gene uncertain. Trimming shortened V by 1 base and J by 5 bases, and 12 bases separated the two germline ends. Germline CDR1 is SGDLS and CDR2 is YYNGEE. The CDR3 is 14 residues long. CDR3 nucleotides: TGTGCCAGCAGCGTAAGACGGATGGATACTGAAGCTTTCTTT. Its translation: CASSVRRMDTEAFF.

J is TRBJ2-1 and V is TRBV7-2; weak D call: TRBD2 (5 bases). Germline V gene sequence: CDR1 SGHTA, CDR2 FQGNSA. Trimming cost V 4 bases and J 1 base, with 8 bases left between them. The CDR3 consists of 14 residues. The CDR3 sequence: CASSSDLSYNEQFF. CDR3 nucleotides: TGTGCCAGCAGCTCGGACTTGTCCTACAATGAGCAGTTCTTC.

This clonotype was seen repeatedly, ten times or more. The chain joins TRBV28 to TRBJ2-7; 8 bases are shared with TRBD2. V dropped 2 bases and J dropped 1; count of bases not matched to a gene: 1. CDR1 and CDR2 from the germline V gene are MDHEN and SYDVKM. The CDR3 sequence is 14 residues long. This CDR3 is CASSLIAGSYEQYF. As DNA, the CDR3 is TGTGCCAGCAGTTTAATAGCGGGGTCCTACGAGCAGTACTTC.

This chain links TRBV4-1 with TRBJ2-1, with D tentatively TRBD2 (5 bases). This CDR3 is built from 13 residues. Germline V gene data show CDR1 as MGHRA and CDR2 as YSYEKL. V was pared by 2 bases and J by 9 bases, with 11 bases between. Here the CDR3 DNA reads TGCGCCAGCAGCCAACTTGGGGAGTTTGAGCAGTTCTTC. Protein sequence: CASSQLGEFEQFF.

Comment on this clonotype: This sequence may be a read error, since a much larger clone differs from it by one base. The chain carries TRBV18 and TRBJ2-3; the D is unclear. The germline V gene encodes CDR1 KGHSH and CDR2 LQKENI. The CDR3 length is 16 residues. The CDR3 DNA reads TGTGCCAGCACACCGAGCCCAAGTGTAATCACAGATACGCAGTATTTT. Protein sequence: CASTPSPSVITDTQYF.

The J gene is TRBJ2-1, the V gene TRBV2; D is ambiguous. The CDR3 spans 14 residues. Trimming took off 6 bases at V and 2 bases at J, with 11 bases between the two ends. CDR1 is SNHLY and CDR2 is FYNNEI in the germline V gene. The DNA for the CDR3 is TGTGCCAGCAGGGTCGGACGGACCTACAATGAGCAGTTCTTC. Translation: CASRVGRTYNEQFF.

The chain has TRBV24-1 and TRBJ2-3; D could derive from TRBD1 or TRBD2 (5 bases each). The germline V and J ends were trimmed by 3 bases and 4 bases, with 16 bases remaining between them. Germline V gives CDR1 KGHDR, CDR2 SFDVKD. This CDR3 contains 16 residues. CDR3 sequence reads: CATSDPGQPESDTQYF. CDR3 nucleotide sequence: TGTGCCACCAGTGATCCGGGGCAGCCAGAGTCAGATACGCAGTATTTT.

The sample holds many counts of this clonotype. This chain links TRBV7-9 with TRBJ2-1, with 8 nucleotides matching TRBD1. The CDR3 is made up of 15 amino acids. The V gene end was trimmed by 3 bases and the J gene end by 4 bases; junction bases not matched to a gene: 5. Germline CDR1 and CDR2: SEHNR and FQNEAQ (reference sequence). CDR3: CASSFAGGPYNEQFF. In DNA, the CDR3 is TGTGCCAGCAGCTTTGCAGGGGGCCCTTACAATGAGCAGTTCTTC.

Ten or more counts support this clonotype. The chain links TRBV3-1 to TRBJ2-1; D might be TRBD2 (7 bases). CDR3 size: 15 residues. CDR1 and CDR2 from the germline V gene are LGHDT and YNNKEL (reference sequence). Trimming took off 1 base at V and 8 bases at J, with 15 bases between the two ends. The CDR3 loop is CASSQGGRGLHEQFF. The CDR3 bases are TGTGCCAGCAGCCAAGGGGGGCGGGGGTTACATGAGCAGTTCTTC.

This clonotype appeared a few times. The rearrangement uses TRBV4-1 and TRBJ1-5; D remains ambiguous. The V gene's germline CDR1 is MGHRA and CDR2 YSYEKL. The CDR3 spans 15 residues. Between the trimmed V and J ends, which lost 0 bases and 5 bases, there was a span of 11 bases. In DNA, the CDR3 is TGCGCCAGCAGCCAAGATTTACAGCAATATCAGCCCCAGCATTTT. This codes for CASSQDLQQYQPQHF.

This clonotype has a count of ten or more. The chain combines TRBV28 with TRBJ2-7; weak D call: TRBD1 (5 bases). V was trimmed by 6 bases and J by 0 bases, leaving 15 bases between them. CDR3 length: 15 amino acids. In germline, CDR1 is MDHEN, CDR2 SYDVKM. The CDR3 protein is CASSFDQGTSYEQYF. For the CDR3, the DNA is TGTGCCAGCAGCTTTGATCAGGGTACCTCCTACGAGCAGTACTTC.

At least ten counts were recorded for this clonotype. The CDR3 spells CASNTLQGDTQYF. CDR3 DNA sequence: TGTGCCAGCAACACCCTACAGGGAGATACGCAGTATTTT. This chain uses TRBV12-3 or TRBV12-4 with TRBJ2-3; a weak D match, TRBD1 (6 bases). With 7 bases removed from V and 5 bases from J, the gap between germline ends came to 13 bases. This CDR3 is 13 amino acids long.